This is a list of T cell receptor beta chains from one sample in a study of blood T cell repertoires in COVID-19. The repertoire was sequenced with immunoSEQ multiplex PCR; TCRdb's copy has only in-frame clones and lacks some. The repertoire holds under 150,000 clones, about 80% seen once, with more than 3% in the top ten. The sample was PBMCs or T cells enriched from blood (not recorded which). These TCRs come from a man aged 45-65 years in a cohort exposed to, infected with or recovered from COVID-19 (not recorded which). CDR3s include the opening cysteine and the closing phenylalanine or tryptophan. Each record gives: clone size, V gene, D gene, J gene, CDR3 protein, CDR3 DNA. A D gene is named only where the DNA matches it firmly. Clone size is given for some rows only: seen once, a few or many times, or a class if the clone is expanded.

>NA|TRBV19|TRBD2|TRBJ2-7
CASSAKRGYEQYF
TGTGCCAGTAGTGCCAAGCGGGGATACGAGCAGTACTTC
>NA|TRBV3-1/TRBV3-2|NA|TRBJ1-1
CASSPTEVNTEAFF
TGTGCCAGCAGCCCCACCGAGGTGAACACTGAAGCTTTCTTT
>NA|TRBV2|TRBD1|TRBJ1-5
CASSVKGTGGNQPQHF
TGTGCCAGCAGTGTGAAGGGGACAGGGGGCAATCAGCCCCAGCATTTT
>NA|TRBV27|NA|TRBJ2-2
CASTLSGVLGELFF
TGTGCCAGCACCCTTAGCGGTGTATTGGGGGAGCTGTTTTTT
>NA|TRBV27|TRBD2|TRBJ2-7
CASSLLAGVGEQYF
TGTGCCAGCAGTTTATTGGCGGGAGTGGGAGAGCAGTACTTC
>NA|TRBV13|NA|TRBJ2-5
CASSQRPSPIQETQYF
TGTGCCAGCAGCCAAAGACCTAGCCCTATCCAAGAGACCCAGTACTTC
>few|TRBV6-2/TRBV6-3|TRBD2|TRBJ2-7
CASSSLTSGAYEQYF
TGTGCCAGCAGTTCATTGACTAGCGGGGCCTACGAGCAGTACTTC
>NA|TRBV30|TRBD2|TRBJ2-1
CACSGFNEQFF
TGTGCCTGTAGCGGGTTCAATGAGCAGTTCTTC
>NA|TRBV12-3/TRBV12-4|TRBD2|TRBJ2-7
CASILAGADEQYF
TGTGCCAGCATCCTAGCGGGAGCGGACGAGCAGTACTTC
>NA|TRBV6-5|NA|TRBJ1-4
CASSYSQGSNEKLFF
TGTGCCAGCAGTTACTCACAGGGTTCTAATGAAAAACTGTTTTTT
>few|TRBV7-9|NA|TRBJ1-2
CASSPYSGDGYTF
TGTGCCAGCAGCCCGTACTCGGGGGATGGCTACACCTTC
>NA|TRBV7-9|TRBD2|TRBJ2-3
CASSLASGGADTQYF
TGTGCCAGCAGCTTAGCTAGCGGGGGAGCAGATACGCAGTATTTT
>NA|TRBV19|NA|TRBJ2-5
CASRHQGSETQYF
TGTGCCAGCCGACACCAGGGGTCAGAGACCCAGTACTTC
>NA|TRBV24-1|NA|TRBJ2-1
CATSDGSGTSYNEQFF
TGTGCCACCAGTGATGGATCCGGGACAAGCTACAATGAGCAGTTCTTC
>NA|TRBV7-2|NA|TRBJ1-1
CASSSGQNTEAFF
TGTGCCAGCAGCTCGGGACAGAACACTGAAGCTTTCTTT
>few|TRBV6-6|NA|TRBJ1-1
CASRENRNTEAFF
TGTGCCAGCAGGGAAAACAGGAACACTGAAGCTTTCTTT
>NA|TRBV5-1|TRBD1|TRBJ2-2
CASSTGQGANTGELFF
TGCGCCAGCAGCACGGGACAGGGGGCAAACACCGGGGAGCTGTTTTTT
>NA|TRBV29-1|NA|TRBJ2-1
CSVRSVTYNEQFF
TGCAGCGTTCGGTCGGTTACCTACAATGAGCAGTTCTTC
>NA|TRBV30|NA|TRBJ2-1
CAWSVIGEQFF
TGTGCCTGGAGTGTAATCGGGGAGCAGTTCTTC
>NA|TRBV7-2|NA|TRBJ2-1
CASSLAPVSGNEQFF
TGTGCCAGCAGCTTAGCCCCAGTATCGGGGAATGAGCAGTTCTTC
>NA|TRBV29-1|NA|TRBJ2-7
CSVEGALAPYEQYF
TGCAGCGTTGAGGGGGCCCTGGCCCCCTACGAGCAGTACTTC
>NA|TRBV9|NA|TRBJ2-5
CASSVSGRWGETQYF
TGTGCCAGCAGCGTATCGGGGAGGTGGGGAGAGACCCAGTACTTC
>NA|TRBV10-1|TRBD2|TRBJ2-3
CASSDGTSGRYVTDTQYF
TGCGCCAGCAGTGATGGGACTAGCGGGAGATATGTCACAGATACGCAGTATTTT